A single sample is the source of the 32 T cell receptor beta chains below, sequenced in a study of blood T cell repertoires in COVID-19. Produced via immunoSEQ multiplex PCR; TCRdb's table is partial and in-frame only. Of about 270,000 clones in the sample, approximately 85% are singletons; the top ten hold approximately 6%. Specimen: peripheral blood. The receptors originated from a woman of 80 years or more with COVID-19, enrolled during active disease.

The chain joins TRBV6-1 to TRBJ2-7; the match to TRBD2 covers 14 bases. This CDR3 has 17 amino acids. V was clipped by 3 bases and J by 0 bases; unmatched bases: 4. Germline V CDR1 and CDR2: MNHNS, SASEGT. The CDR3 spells CASSDPGLAGGSYEQYF. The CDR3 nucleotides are TGTGCCAGCAGTGACCCTGGACTAGCGGGGGGCTCCTACGAGCAGTACTTC.

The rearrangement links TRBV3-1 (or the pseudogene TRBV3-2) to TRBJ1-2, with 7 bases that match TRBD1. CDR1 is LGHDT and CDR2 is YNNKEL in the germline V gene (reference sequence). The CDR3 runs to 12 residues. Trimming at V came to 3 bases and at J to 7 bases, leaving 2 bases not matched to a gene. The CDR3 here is CASSHQGGGYTF. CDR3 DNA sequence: TGTGCCAGCAGCCATCAGGGGGGTGGCTACACCTTC.

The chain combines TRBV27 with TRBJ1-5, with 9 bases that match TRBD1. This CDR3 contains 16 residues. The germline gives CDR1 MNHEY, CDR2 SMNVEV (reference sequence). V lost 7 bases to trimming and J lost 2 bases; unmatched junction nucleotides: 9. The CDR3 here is CASTLTWTGGNQPQHF. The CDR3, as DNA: TGTGCCAGCACCTTGACCTGGACAGGGGGCAATCAGCCCCAGCATTTT.

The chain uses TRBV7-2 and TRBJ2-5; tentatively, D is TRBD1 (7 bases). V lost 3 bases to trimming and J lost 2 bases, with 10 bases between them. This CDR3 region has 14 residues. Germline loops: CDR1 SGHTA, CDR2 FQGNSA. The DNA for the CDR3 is TGTGCCAGCAGCTTCCAGGGGGGTCAAGAGACCCAGTACTTC. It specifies CASSFQGGQETQYF.

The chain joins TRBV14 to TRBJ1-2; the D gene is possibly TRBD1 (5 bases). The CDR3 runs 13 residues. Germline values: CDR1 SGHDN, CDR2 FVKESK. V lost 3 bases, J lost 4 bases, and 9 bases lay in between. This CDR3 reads CASSQETVYGYTF. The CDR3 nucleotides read TGTGCCAGCAGCCAGGAGACAGTCTATGGCTACACCTTC.

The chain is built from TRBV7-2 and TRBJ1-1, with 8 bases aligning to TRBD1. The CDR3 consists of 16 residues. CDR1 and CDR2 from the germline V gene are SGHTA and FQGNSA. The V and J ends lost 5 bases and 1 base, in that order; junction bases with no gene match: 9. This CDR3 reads CASSVPGGAGNTEAFF. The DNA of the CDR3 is TGTGCCAGCAGCGTACCAGGGGGCGCGGGGAACACTGAAGCTTTCTTT.

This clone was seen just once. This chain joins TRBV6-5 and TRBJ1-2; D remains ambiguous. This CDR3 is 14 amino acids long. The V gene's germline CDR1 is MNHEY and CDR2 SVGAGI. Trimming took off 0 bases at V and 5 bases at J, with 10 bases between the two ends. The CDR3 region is CASSYSAGGYGYTF. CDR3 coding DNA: TGTGCCAGCAGTTACTCGGCGGGTGGGTATGGCTACACCTTC.

The chain's CDR3 is CASSPNRDTQYF. DNA for the CDR3: TGTGCCAGCAGCCCGAACCGGGATACGCAGTATTTT. The chain combines TRBV6-2 or TRBV6-3 with TRBJ2-3; no clear D gene. The CDR3 contains 12 residues. V lost 6 bases and J lost 6, with 10 bases in between. Germline values: CDR1 MNHEY, CDR2 SVGEGT.

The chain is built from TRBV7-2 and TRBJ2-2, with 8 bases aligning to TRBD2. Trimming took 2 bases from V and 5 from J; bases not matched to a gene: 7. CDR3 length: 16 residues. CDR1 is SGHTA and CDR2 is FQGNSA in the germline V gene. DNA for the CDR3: TGTGCCAGCAGCTTATCGGGGGGGCCAAGGACCGGGGAGCTGTTTTTT. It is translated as CASSLSGGPRTGELFF.

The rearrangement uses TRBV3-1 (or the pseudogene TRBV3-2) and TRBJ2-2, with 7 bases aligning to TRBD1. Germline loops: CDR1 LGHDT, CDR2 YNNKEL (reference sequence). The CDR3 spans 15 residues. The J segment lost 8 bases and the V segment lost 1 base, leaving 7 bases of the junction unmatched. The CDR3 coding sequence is TGTGCCAGCAGCCAAGTCCACAACAGGGGAGGGGAGCTGTTTTTT. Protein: CASSQVHNRGGELFF.

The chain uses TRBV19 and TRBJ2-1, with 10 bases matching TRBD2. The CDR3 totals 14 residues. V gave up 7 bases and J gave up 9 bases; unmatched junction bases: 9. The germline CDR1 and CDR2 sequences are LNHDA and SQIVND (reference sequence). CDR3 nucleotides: TGTGCCAGTACACGTAGCGGGGGGCTTCGTGAGCAGTTCTTC. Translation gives CASTRSGGLREQFF.

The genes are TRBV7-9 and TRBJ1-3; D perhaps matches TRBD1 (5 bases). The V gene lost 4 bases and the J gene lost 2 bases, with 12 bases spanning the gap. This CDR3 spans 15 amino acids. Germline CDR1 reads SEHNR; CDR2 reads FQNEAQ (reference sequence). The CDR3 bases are TGTGCCAGCAGCTCCCTATCGGGGGCTGGAAACACCATATATTTT. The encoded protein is CASSSLSGAGNTIYF.

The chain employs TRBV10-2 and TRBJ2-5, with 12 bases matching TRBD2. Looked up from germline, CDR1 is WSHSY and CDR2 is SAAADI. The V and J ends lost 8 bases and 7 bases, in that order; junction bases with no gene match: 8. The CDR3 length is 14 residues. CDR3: CASGTSGRVGTQYF. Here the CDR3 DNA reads TGCGCCAGCGGGACTAGCGGGCGGGTCGGGACCCAGTACTTC.

The CDR3 protein is CASSLRTGFTGELFF. In DNA form, the CDR3 reads TGTGCCAGCAGTTTACGGACAGGCTTCACCGGGGAGCTGTTTTTT. The chain links TRBV28 to TRBJ2-2, with 7 bases matching TRBD1. From germline, CDR1 is MDHEN and CDR2 SYDVKM. CDR3 size: 15 residues. Trimming at V came to 2 bases and at J to 4 bases, leaving 4 bases not matched to a gene.

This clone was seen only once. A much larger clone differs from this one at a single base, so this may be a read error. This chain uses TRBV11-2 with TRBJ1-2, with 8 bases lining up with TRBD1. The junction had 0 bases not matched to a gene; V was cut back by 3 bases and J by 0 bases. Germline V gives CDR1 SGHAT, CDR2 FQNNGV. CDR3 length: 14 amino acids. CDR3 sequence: CASSLDRANYGYTF. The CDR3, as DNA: TGTGCCAGCAGCTTGGACAGGGCTAACTATGGCTACACCTTC.

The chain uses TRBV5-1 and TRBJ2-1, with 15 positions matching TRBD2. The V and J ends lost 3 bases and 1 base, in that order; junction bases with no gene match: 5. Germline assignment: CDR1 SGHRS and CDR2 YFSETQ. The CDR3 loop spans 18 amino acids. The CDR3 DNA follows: TGCGCCAGCAGCTGGGGACTAGCGGGGGGTTTTTCCTACAATGAGCAGTTCTTC. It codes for CASSWGLAGGFSYNEQFF. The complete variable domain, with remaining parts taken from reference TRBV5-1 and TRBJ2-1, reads KAGVTQTPRYLIKTRGQQVTLSCSPISGHRSVSWYQQTPGQGLQFLFEYFSETQRNKGNFPGRFSGRQFSNSRSEMNVSTLELGDSALYLCASSWGLAGGFSYNEQFFGPGTRLTVL.

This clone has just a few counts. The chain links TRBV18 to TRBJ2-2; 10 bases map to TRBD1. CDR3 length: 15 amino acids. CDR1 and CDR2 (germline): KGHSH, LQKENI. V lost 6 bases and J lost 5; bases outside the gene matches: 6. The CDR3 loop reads CASSTGGAGTGELFF. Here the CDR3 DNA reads TGTGCCAGCTCGACAGGGGGCGCTGGTACCGGGGAGCTGTTTTTT.

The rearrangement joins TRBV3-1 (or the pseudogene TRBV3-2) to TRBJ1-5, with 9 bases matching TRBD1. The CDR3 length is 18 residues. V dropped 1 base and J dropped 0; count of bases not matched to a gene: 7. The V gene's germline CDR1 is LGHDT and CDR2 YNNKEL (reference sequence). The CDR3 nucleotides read TGTGCCAGCAGCCAAGGGACAGGGGCATCTTATAGCAATCAGCCCCAGCATTTT. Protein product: CASSQGTGASYSNQPQHF.

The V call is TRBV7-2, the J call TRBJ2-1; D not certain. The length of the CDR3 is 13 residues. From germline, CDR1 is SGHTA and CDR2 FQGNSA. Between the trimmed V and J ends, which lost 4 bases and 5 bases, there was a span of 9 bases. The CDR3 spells CASSSQADNEQFF. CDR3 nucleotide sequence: TGTGCCAGCAGCTCGCAGGCCGACAATGAGCAGTTCTTC.

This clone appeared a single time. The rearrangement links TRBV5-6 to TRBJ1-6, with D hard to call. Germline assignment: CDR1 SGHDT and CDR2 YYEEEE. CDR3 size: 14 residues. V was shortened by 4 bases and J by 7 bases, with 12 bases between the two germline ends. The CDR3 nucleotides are TGTGCCAGCAGCACGGCGGGCGGAAATTCACCCCTCCACTTT. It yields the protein CASSTAGGNSPLHF. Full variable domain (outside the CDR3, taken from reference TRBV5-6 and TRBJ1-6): DAGVTQSPTHLIKTRGQQVTLRCSPKSGHDTVSWYQQALGQGPQFIFQYYEEEERQRGNFPDRFSGHQFPNYSSELNVNALLLGDSALYLCASSTAGGNSPLHFGNGTRLTVT.

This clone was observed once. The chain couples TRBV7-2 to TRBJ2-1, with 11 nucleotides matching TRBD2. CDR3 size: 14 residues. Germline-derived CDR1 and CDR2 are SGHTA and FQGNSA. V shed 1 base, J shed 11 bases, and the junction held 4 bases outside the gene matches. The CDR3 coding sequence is TGTGCCAGCAGCTTAGGGTTAGCGGGGGGGAAGCAGTTCTTC. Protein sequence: CASSLGLAGGKQFF.

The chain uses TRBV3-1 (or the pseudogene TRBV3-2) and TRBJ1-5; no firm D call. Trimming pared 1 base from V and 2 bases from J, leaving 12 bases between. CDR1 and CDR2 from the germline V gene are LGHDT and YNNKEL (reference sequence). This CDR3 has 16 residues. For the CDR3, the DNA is TGTGCCAGCAGCCAAGGTCTACAGAAAGGCAATCAGCCCCAGCATTTT. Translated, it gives CASSQGLQKGNQPQHF.

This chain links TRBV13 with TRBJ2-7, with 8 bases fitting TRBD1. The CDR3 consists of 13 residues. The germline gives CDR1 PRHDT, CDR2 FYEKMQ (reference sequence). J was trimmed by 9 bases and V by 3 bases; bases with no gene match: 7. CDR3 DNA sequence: TGTGCCAGCAGCTTGGACAGGGCCCGGGGGCAGTACTTC. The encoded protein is CASSLDRARGQYF.

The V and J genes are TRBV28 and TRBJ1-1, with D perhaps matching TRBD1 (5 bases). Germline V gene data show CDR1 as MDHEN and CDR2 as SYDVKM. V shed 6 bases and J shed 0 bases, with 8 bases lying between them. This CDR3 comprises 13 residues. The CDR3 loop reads CASRSGMNTEAFF. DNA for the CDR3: TGTGCCAGCAGGTCAGGGATGAACACTGAAGCTTTCTTT.

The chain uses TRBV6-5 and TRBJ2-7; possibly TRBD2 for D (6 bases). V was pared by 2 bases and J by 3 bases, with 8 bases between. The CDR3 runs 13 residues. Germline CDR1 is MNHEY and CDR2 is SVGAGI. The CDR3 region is CASSYLGGYEQYF. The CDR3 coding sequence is TGTGCCAGCAGTTACCTGGGGGGCTACGAGCAGTACTTC.

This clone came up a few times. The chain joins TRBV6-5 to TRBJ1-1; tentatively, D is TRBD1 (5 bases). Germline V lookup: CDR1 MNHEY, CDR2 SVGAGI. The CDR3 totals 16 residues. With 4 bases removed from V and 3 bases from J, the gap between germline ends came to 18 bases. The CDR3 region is CASSFTTSGWDTEAFF. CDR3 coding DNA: TGTGCCAGCAGTTTCACGACCTCAGGGTGGGACACTGAAGCTTTCTTT.

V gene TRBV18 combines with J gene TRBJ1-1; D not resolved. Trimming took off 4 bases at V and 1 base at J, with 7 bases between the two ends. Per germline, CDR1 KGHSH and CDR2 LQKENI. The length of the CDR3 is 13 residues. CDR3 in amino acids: CASSHAKNTEAFF. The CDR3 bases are TGTGCCAGCTCACACGCTAAGAACACTGAAGCTTTCTTT. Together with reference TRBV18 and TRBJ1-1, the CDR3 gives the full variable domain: NAGVMQNPRHLVRRRGQEARLRCSPMKGHSHVYWYRQLPEEGLKFMVYLQKENIIDESGMPKERFSAEFPKEGPSILRIQQVVRGDSAAYFCASSHAKNTEAFFGQGTRLTVV.

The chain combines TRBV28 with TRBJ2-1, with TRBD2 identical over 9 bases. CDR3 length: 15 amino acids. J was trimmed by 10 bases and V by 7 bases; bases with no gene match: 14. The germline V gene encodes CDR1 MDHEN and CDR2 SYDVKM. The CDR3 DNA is TGTGCCAGCACCAATTTAGGCGGGGGGGCTTGGGAGCAGTTCTTC. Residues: CASTNLGGGAWEQFF.

The CDR3 is CASSRGDSYTDTQYF. The CDR3 DNA is TGTGCCAGCAGTAGGGGGGACAGTTATACGGATACGCAGTATTTT. The genes are TRBV6-2 or TRBV6-3 and TRBJ2-3; D possibly corresponds to TRBD1 (7 bases). The length of the CDR3 is 15 residues. Germline V lookup: CDR1 MNHEY, CDR2 SVGEGT. V was cut by 5 bases and J by 6 bases, with 18 bases left in between.

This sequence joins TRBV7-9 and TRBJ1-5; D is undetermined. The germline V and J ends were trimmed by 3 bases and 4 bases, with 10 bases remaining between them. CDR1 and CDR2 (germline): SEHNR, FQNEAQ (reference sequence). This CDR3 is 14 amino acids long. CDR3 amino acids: CASSFNSQNQPQHF. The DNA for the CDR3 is TGTGCCAGCAGCTTCAACAGCCAAAATCAGCCCCAGCATTTT.

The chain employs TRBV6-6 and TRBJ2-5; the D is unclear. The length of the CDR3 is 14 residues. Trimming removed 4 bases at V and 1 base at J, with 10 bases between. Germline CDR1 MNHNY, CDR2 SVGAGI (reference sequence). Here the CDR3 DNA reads TGTGCCAGCAGTTCCCCGGTCCTCCAAGAGACCCAGTACTTC. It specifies CASSSPVLQETQYF.

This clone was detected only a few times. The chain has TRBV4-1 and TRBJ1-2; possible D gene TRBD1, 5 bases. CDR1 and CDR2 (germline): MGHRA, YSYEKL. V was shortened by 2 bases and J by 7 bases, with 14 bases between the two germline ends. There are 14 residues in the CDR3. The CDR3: CASSQRLRQGGYTF. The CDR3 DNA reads TGCGCCAGCAGCCAAAGGCTGAGGCAGGGTGGCTACACCTTC.